One and the same sample provided the 11 T cell receptor beta chains below, sequenced in a study of CD8+ T cells in alopecia areata. Isolated RNA was reverse transcribed into cDNA used as the sequencing template. Profiling relied on immunoSEQ multiplex PCR, and the TCRdb table lists in-frame clones only, not all of them. The table has some 42,000 clones, 92% seen once. Regarding treatment: oral pan-JAK inhibitor, 5-10 mg twice daily. Sequenced here: CD8+ T cells sorted from blood, sampled at week 24, from a patient treated with tofacitinib. The receptors come from a human donor with alopecia areata.

The chain couples TRBV6-1 to TRBJ2-7; D possibly uses TRBD1 or TRBD2 (5 bases each). The CDR3 is 14 residues long. Germline-derived CDR1 and CDR2 are MNHNS and SASEGT. Between the trimmed V and J ends, which lost 3 bases and 5 bases, there was a span of 14 bases. The CDR3 protein is CASSDPGQSHEQYF. The CDR3 DNA is TGTGCCAGCAGTGACCCGGGGCAGTCCCACGAGCAGTACTTC.

The sample holds one count of this clone. The chain combines TRBV7-9 with TRBJ2-1, with D tentatively TRBD1 (5 bases). The germline V gene has CDR1 SEHNR and CDR2 FQNEAQ (reference sequence). V was cut by 3 bases and J by 10 bases, with 19 bases left in between. The CDR3 contains 15 residues. The CDR3 region has the DNA TGTGCCAGCAGCTTGAGTAGGGGCCGCGCAATCGAGCAGTTCTTC. It specifies CASSLSRGRAIEQFF.

A single count supports this clone. V and J are TRBV7-9 and TRBJ2-7; D is possibly TRBD1 (5 bases). Deletions cut 4 bases from V and 6 bases from J, with 13 bases between. The germline gives CDR1 SEHNR, CDR2 FQNEAQ (reference sequence). The CDR3 is 13 amino acids. Here the CDR3 reads CASSSAGKGEQYF. In DNA form, the CDR3 reads TGTGCCAGCAGCTCGGCAGGGAAGGGCGAGCAGTACTTC.

The V gene is TRBV6-4, the J gene TRBJ2-1; 11 bases are shared with TRBD2. The CDR3 loop spans 16 amino acids. With 0 bases clipped from V and 6 bases from J, the junction kept 4 bases outside the gene matches. Germline V CDR1 and CDR2: MRHNA, SNTAGT. CDR3 loop: CASSDSSGGEINEQFF. CDR3 nucleotide sequence: TGTGCCAGCAGTGACTCTAGCGGGGGGGAAATCAATGAGCAGTTCTTC.

The chain combines TRBV6-6 with TRBJ2-7; D possibly matches TRBD1 or TRBD2 (5 bases each). V was trimmed by 4 bases and J by 3 bases, leaving 10 bases between them. Germline-derived CDR1 and CDR2 are MNHNY and SVGAGI (reference sequence). The CDR3 totals 13 residues. CDR3 nucleotides: TGTGCCAGCAGTTGGGACGCGAGCTACGAGCAGTACTTC. This encodes CASSWDASYEQYF.

Turning to this clone: Sequence at one end of the junction differs from germline and may be a read error. The CDR3 here is CASSKTSGGQTPYF. CDR3 bases: TGTGCCAGCAGTAAGACTAGCGGGGGTCAGACCCCGTACTTC. The rearrangement uses TRBV27 and TRBJ2-5, with TRBD2 matching over 12 bases. Germline lookup yields CDR1 MNHEY and CDR2 SMNVEV (reference sequence). The length of the CDR3 is 14 residues.

The V call is TRBV28, the J call TRBJ2-3; 13 bases are shared with TRBD2. Germline CDR1 reads MDHEN; CDR2 reads SYDVKM. V lost 4 bases to trimming and J lost 4 bases; unmatched junction nucleotides: 8. The CDR3 spans 17 residues. CDR3 nucleotides: TGTGCCAGCAGTTCCTTGGGACTAGCGGGGCTCGCAGATACGCAGTATTTT. Its translation: CASSSLGLAGLADTQYF. Complete variable domain (other parts from reference TRBV28 and TRBJ2-3): DVKVTQSSRYLVKRTGEKVFLECVQDMDHENMFWYRQDPGLGLRLIYFSYDVKMKEKGDIPEGYSVSREKKERFSLILESASTNQTSMYLCASSSLGLAGLADTQYFGPGTRLTVL.

CDR3 bases: TGCGCCAGCAGCTTCTCGGGGACACCTCCTACAGATGAGCAGTTCTTC. Encoded protein: CASSFSGTPPTDEQFF. The V and J genes are TRBV5-1 and TRBJ2-1, with D possibly being TRBD1 (6 bases). There are 16 residues in the CDR3. CDR1 and CDR2 (germline): SGHRS, YFSETQ. V lost 2 bases and J lost 8, with 20 bases in between.

V is TRBV2 and J is TRBJ2-7; no clear D. In germline, CDR1 is SNHLY, CDR2 FYNNEI. Trimming stripped 3 bases from V and 5 bases from J, with 11 bases between. CDR3 length: 13 amino acids. Written as DNA, the CDR3 is TGTGCCAGCAGTGATCAGGTTTTCGACGAGCAGTACTTC. Translation gives CASSDQVFDEQYF.

The V call is TRBV4-3, the J call TRBJ2-3; TRBD1 aligns across 11 bases. Germline V gives CDR1 LGHNA, CDR2 YSLEER. The junction had 2 bases not matched to a gene; V was cut back by 0 bases and J by 3 bases. The CDR3 consists of 16 residues. The CDR3 region is CASSQDGTGGTDTQYF. The CDR3 bases are TGCGCCAGCAGCCAAGACGGGACAGGGGGTACAGATACGCAGTATTTT.

The chain employs TRBV27 and TRBJ2-5, with unresolved D. The V and J ends lost 6 bases and 5 bases respectively, with 22 bases between them. Germline V lookup: CDR1 MNHEY, CDR2 SMNVEV (reference sequence). The length of the CDR3 is 16 residues. CDR3 amino acids: CASSRGTVAPRETQYF. The CDR3 nucleotides read TGTGCCAGCAGCAGAGGCACGGTTGCTCCGAGGGAGACCCAGTACTTC.